A selection of T cell receptor beta chains follows, all from one sample in a study of T-cell memory formation after mild COVID-19. TCRdb re-derived calls from the 5' RACE reads in MiXCR, one entry per CDR3 protein. Of under 350,000 distinct CDR3 sequences detected, roughly 17% appear once; the ten largest clones hold roughly a fifth. The sequencing input was PBMCs or a T cell subset sorted from them (not recorded which). All receptors derive from a man aged 18 to 30 who had mild COVID-19 (a few samples of this study predate the infection). Cell type and time point are not known. Each CDR3 is given with its conserved first and last residue. D genes are given only for firm matches. Expanded clones get a size class; other rows say once, few or many, or leave the size out.

>TRBJ1-2|TRBV29-1|.|.
CSVIEGTGGYTF
TGCAGCGTAATTGAGGGTACGGGTGGCTACACCTTC
>TRBJ1-1|TRBV24-1|TRBD1|few
CATSEGTVNTEAFF
TGTGCCACCAGTGAAGGGACAGTGAACACTGAAGCTTTCTTT
>TRBJ2-3|TRBV5-6|TRBD2|.
CASTISGGADTQYF
TGTGCCAGCACCATTAGCGGGGGCGCAGATACGCAGTATTTT
>TRBJ1-1|TRBV20-1|TRBD1|few
CSVTGGNTEAFF
TGCAGTGTCACAGGGGGCAATACTGAAGCTTTCTTT
>TRBJ2-5|TRBV9|TRBD2|few
CASSVGRGEYQETQYF
TGTGCCAGCAGCGTAGGACGGGGGGAGTACCAAGAGACCCAGTACTTC
>TRBJ2-1|TRBV7-2|.|.
CASSSANPNEQFF
TGTGCCAGCAGCTCCGCAAACCCCAATGAGCAGTTCTTC
>TRBJ2-7|TRBV6-5|.|few
CASTVRQDAYEQYF
TGTGCCAGCACCGTAAGACAGGATGCCTACGAGCAGTACTTC
>TRBJ2-5|TRBV11-3|.|.
CASSRDTGETQYF
TGTGCCAGCAGCAGGGACACCGGGGAGACCCAGTACTTC
>TRBJ2-3|TRBV6-4|.|few
CASRAGQTSTDTQYF
TGTGCCAGCAGGGCGGGACAGACTAGCACAGATACGCAGTATTTT
>TRBJ2-5|TRBV19|.|.
CASSMRAQETQYF
TGTGCCAGTAGTATGCGGGCCCAAGAGACCCAGTACTTC
>TRBJ2-7|TRBV7-2|TRBD2|once
CASSLAVGTNYEQYF
TGTGCCAGCAGCTTAGCGGTCGGGACTAATTACGAGCAGTACTTC
>TRBJ1-2|TRBV7-9|TRBD1|.
CASSSGQVYGYTF
TGTGCCAGCAGCTCGGGACAGGTCTATGGCTACACCTTC
>TRBJ2-1|TRBV7-3|.|.
CASSLTASEAYNEQFF
TGTGCCAGCAGCTTAACGGCTAGCGAAGCATACAATGAGCAGTTCTTC
>TRBJ2-2|TRBV5-1|TRBD2|.
CASSSPGGRNTGELFF
TGCGCCAGCAGCTCCCCGGGGGGGAGGAACACCGGGGAGCTGTTTTTT
>TRBJ1-5|TRBV4-3|.|many
CASSQGENQPQHF
TGCGCCAGCAGCCAAGGGGAGAATCAGCCCCAGCATTTT
>TRBJ1-1|TRBV4-1|.|few
CASSAPTGKNTEAFF
TGCGCCAGCAGCGCCCCGACAGGTAAGAACACTGAAGCTTTCTTT
>TRBJ2-1|TRBV7-9|.|many
CASSLVGGRSYNEQFF
TGTGCCAGCAGCTTAGTAGGGGGGCGCTCCTACAATGAGCAGTTCTTC
>TRBJ2-4|TRBV3-1|.|.
CASSLGPVGNIQYF
TGTGCCAGCAGCCTCGGGCCTGTCGGAAACATTCAGTACTTC
>TRBJ1-6|TRBV7-2|.|few
CASSSPWSPLHF
TGTGCCAGCAGCTCTCCGTGGTCACCCCTCCACTTT
>TRBJ1-6|TRBV9|.|few
CASSVEGVASPLHF
TGTGCCAGCAGCGTAGAGGGTGTTGCGTCACCCCTCCACTTT